These 24 T cell receptor beta chains share one sample of origin, sequenced in a study of T cells in Graves' hyperthyroidism and ophthalmopathy. TCR beta CDR3 regions were amplified from RNA. The TCR CDR3 was amplified in a first-round RT-PCR using the HTBI primer set. A single record per CDR3 protein comes from TCRdb applying MiXCR to the multiplex PCR reads. Of 480,000 or so distinct CDR3 sequences in the sample, about 46% were seen once. Sequences were obtained from peripheral blood or thyroid tissue (not recorded which). These receptors originate from an adult woman with Graves' disease, either hyperthyroidism or ophthalmopathy (not recorded which).

The chain combines TRBV7-6 with TRBJ2-7, with D uncertain. Germline loops: CDR1 SGHVS, CDR2 FNYEAQ. Trimming stripped 4 bases from V and 0 bases from J, with 16 bases between. CDR3 length: 16 amino acids. This chain's CDR3 is CASSSTTDRSSYEQYF. The CDR3 DNA follows: TGTGCCAGCAGCTCCACCACGGACCGAAGCTCCTACGAGCAGTACTTC.

The chain uses TRBV7-2 and TRBJ1-6, with a possible D match to TRBD1 (6 bases). The germline V and J ends were trimmed by 6 bases and 5 bases, with 11 bases remaining between them. The germline V gene has CDR1 SGHTA and CDR2 FQGNSA. CDR3 length equals 14 residues. The CDR3 loop reads CASRTGDHNSPLHF. DNA of the CDR3: TGTGCCAGCAGGACAGGCGACCATAATTCACCCCTCCACTTT.

The rearrangement links TRBV7-2 to TRBJ2-5; D perhaps matches TRBD1 (6 bases). CDR3 size: 16 residues. V was cut by 5 bases and J by 3 bases, with 19 bases left in between. CDR1 and CDR2 (germline): SGHTA, FQGNSA. The CDR3 DNA follows: TGTGCCAGCAGCAAACTTGGACAGTCCGCAAAAGAGACCCAGTACTTC. It translates to CASSKLGQSAKETQYF.

The sample holds many counts of this clonotype. The chain has TRBV14 and TRBJ2-5; D might be TRBD2 (5 bases). CDR1 SGHDN and CDR2 FVKESK come from the germline V gene. The CDR3 contains 16 residues. The germline V and J ends were trimmed by 1 base and 2 bases, with 14 bases remaining between them. The CDR3 DNA reads as TGTGCCAGCAGCCAAGGGAGGTCCTCACCACAAGAGACCCAGTACTTC. Translated: CASSQGRSSPQETQYF.

The chain joins TRBV7-9 to TRBJ1-1; D is perhaps TRBD1 (5 bases). CDR3 length: 12 amino acids. The V and J ends lost 6 bases and 10 bases respectively, with 15 bases between them. Germline V lookup: CDR1 SEHNR, CDR2 FQNEAQ (reference sequence). CDR3 DNA sequence: TGTGCCAGCAGTTCCCCGGGGCTGGGAGCTTTCTTT. Translation: CASSSPGLGAFF. The whole variable domain, remainder taken from reference TRBV7-9 and TRBJ1-1, is DTGVSQNPRHKITKRGQNVTFRCDPISEHNRLYWYRQTLGQGPEFLTYFQNEAQLEKSRLLSDRFSAERPKGSFSTLEIQRTEQGDSAMYLCASSSPGLGAFFGQGTRLTVV.

V usage is TRBV7-8 and J usage is TRBJ2-7; D gene uncertain. V gave up 0 bases and J gave up 2 bases, with 8 bases separating them. Germline-derived CDR1 and CDR2 are SGHVS and FQNEAQ. The CDR3 is made up of 14 amino acids. Here the CDR3 DNA reads TGTGCCAGCAGCTTAGCGGTGACCACCTACGAGCAGTACTTC. This codes for CASSLAVTTYEQYF.

The chain couples TRBV7-6 to TRBJ2-7; 8 nucleotides agree with TRBD1. The CDR3 runs to 15 residues. Germline V gives CDR1 SGHVS, CDR2 FNYEAQ. J was trimmed by 4 bases and V by 5 bases; bases with no gene match: 10. The CDR3 is CASSVEKGQGYEQYF. The CDR3 DNA reads TGTGCCAGCAGCGTTGAAAAAGGACAGGGATACGAGCAGTACTTC.

The rearrangement joins TRBV20-1 to TRBJ1-1, with 9 nucleotides matching TRBD1. With V trimmed by 6 bases and J by 0 bases, 5 bases remained unmatched. Germline lookup yields CDR1 DFQATT and CDR2 SNEGSKA (reference sequence). The CDR3 sequence is 14 residues long. CDR3 nucleotide sequence: TGCAGTGCAAGACAGGGGGGGATGAACACTGAAGCTTTCTTT. Translating it yields CSARQGGMNTEAFF.

The J gene is TRBJ2-7, the V gene TRBV7-9; 10 bases are shared with TRBD2. The CDR3 runs to 17 residues. Germline trimming cut 3 bases from V and 4 bases from J; bases unmatched to any gene: 12. Germline-derived CDR1 and CDR2 are SEHNR and FQNEAQ (reference sequence). The CDR3 reads CASSLGGASGSPYEQYF. The CDR3 region has the DNA TGTGCCAGCAGCTTGGGGGGGGCTAGCGGGAGCCCTTACGAGCAGTACTTC.

Many counts were recorded for this clonotype. The chain is built from TRBV11-2 and TRBJ2-7; TRBD2 might be the D (5 bases). Germline CDR1 reads SGHAT; CDR2 reads FQNNGV. Trimming cost V 2 bases and J 4 bases, with 12 bases left between them. The CDR3 is made up of 14 amino acids. The chain's CDR3 is CASSLRTQRYEQYF. CDR3 sequence (DNA): TGTGCCAGCAGCTTAAGGACTCAGCGTTACGAGCAGTACTTC.

The chain joins TRBV5-8 to TRBJ2-5; 13 nucleotides align to TRBD2. CDR1 is SGHTS and CDR2 is YDEGEE in the germline V gene. The CDR3 length is 14 residues. With 9 bases clipped from V and 2 bases from J, the junction kept 4 bases outside the gene matches. CDR3 coding DNA: TGTGCCAACCCGGGACTAGCGGGACAAGAGACCCAGTACTTC. It translates to CANPGLAGQETQYF.

At least ten counts were recorded for this clonotype. This sequence joins TRBV2 and TRBJ2-7; no reliable D call. V lost 7 bases, J lost 2 bases, and 18 bases lay in between. The CDR3 totals 15 residues. Germline V CDR1 and CDR2: SNHLY, FYNNEI. The CDR3 bases are TGTGCCAGCACCCCCTTAGGTAGCCGTCCCTACGAGCAGTACTTC. Translated, it gives CASTPLGSRPYEQYF.

For this clonotype: A much larger clonotype is one base distant, so this may be a read error. The CDR3 does not close with the conserved phenylalanine or tryptophan, likely indicating a read error. The chain recombines TRBV5-1 with TRBJ2-2; D is ambiguous. CDR3 size: 18 residues. The germline V gene encodes CDR1 SGHRS and CDR2 YFSETQ. Trimming cost V 4 bases and J 4 bases, with 23 bases left between them. The CDR3 bases are TGCGCCAGCAGCACCGACCCGATTCAATCTTTACTCACCGGGGAGCTGTTTCTT. It is translated as CASSTDPIQSLLTGELFL.

In this sample, this clonotype turned up many times. The V call is TRBV6-2 or TRBV6-3, the J call TRBJ1-2; TRBD1 aligns across 12 bases. This CDR3 contains 15 residues. V lost 5 bases and J lost 7; bases outside the gene matches: 8. Looked up from germline, CDR1 is MNHEY and CDR2 is SVGEGT. The CDR3 coding sequence is TGTGCCAGCAGTCCTCGGGACAGGGGGCACGTTGGCTACACCTTC. This codes for CASSPRDRGHVGYTF.

This clonotype was counted once. The chain combines TRBV29-1 with TRBJ2-5, with D maybe TRBD2 (5 bases). The CDR3 is 14 amino acids. CDR1 and CDR2 (germline): SQVTM, ANQGSEA. V lost 7 bases, J lost 4 bases, and 19 bases lay in between. CDR3 sequence: CSAERAGRVETQYF. The CDR3 region has the DNA TGCAGCGCCGAGAGGGCAGGACGGGTAGAGACCCAGTACTTC.

The rearrangement links TRBV7-9 to TRBJ1-6; D is unclear. Trimming took off 5 bases at V and 10 bases at J, with 15 bases between the two ends. Germline CDR1 and CDR2: SEHNR and FQNEAQ (reference sequence). There are 14 residues in the CDR3. CDR3 nucleotides: TGTGCCAGCAGCCTCGGGCCGAGTGGGTCACCCCTCCACTTT. Its protein product is CASSLGPSGSPLHF.

The V call is TRBV14, the J call TRBJ2-7; D is unclear. Germline assignment: CDR1 SGHDN and CDR2 FVKESK. The length of the CDR3 is 15 residues. With 4 bases removed from V and 0 bases from J, the gap between germline ends came to 13 bases. CDR3 in amino acids: CASSRSVRASYEQYF. For the CDR3, the DNA is TGTGCCAGCAGCCGTTCCGTTAGGGCCTCCTACGAGCAGTACTTC.

The chain combines TRBV7-8 with TRBJ2-5, with D uncertain. The germline V gene has CDR1 SGHVS and CDR2 FQNEAQ. The CDR3 extends over 12 amino acids. Trimming took 5 bases from V and 7 from J, leaving 11 bases between them. CDR3 region: CASSIPRGTQYF. The CDR3 coding sequence is TGTGCCAGCAGCATACCTCGTGGGACCCAGTACTTC. Complete variable domain (other parts from reference TRBV7-8 and TRBJ2-5): GAGVSQSPRYKVAKRGQDVALRCDPISGHVSLFWYQQALGQGPEFLTYFQNEAQLDKSGLPSDRFFAERPEGSVSTLKIQRTQQEDSAVYLCASSIPRGTQYFGPGTRLLVL.

This clonotype was seen at least ten times. CDR3 nucleotide sequence: TGTGCCAGCAGCGTAGGCGGACAGGGATTTGAAAAACTGTTTTTT. Amino acid sequence: CASSVGGQGFEKLFF. The rearrangement joins TRBV9 to TRBJ1-4, with 8 bases identical to TRBD1. Germline V gene lookup returns CDR1 SGDLS and CDR2 YYNGEE. This CDR3 comprises 15 residues. The V gene end was trimmed by 0 bases and the J gene end by 7 bases; junction bases not matched to a gene: 5.

The chain joins TRBV7-2 to TRBJ1-2, with TRBD1 identical over 9 bases. Germline-derived CDR1 and CDR2 are SGHTA and FQGNSA. With V trimmed by 11 bases and J by 4 bases, 8 bases remained unmatched. The CDR3 length is 13 residues. The CDR3 DNA reads as TGTGCCGGCACCTCGGACAGGGGCTATGGCTACACCTTC. Encoded protein: CAGTSDRGYGYTF.

This CDR3 is CSPRGTGELFF. CDR3 bases: TGCAGTCCCAGAGGCACCGGGGAGCTGTTTTTT. V is TRBV20-1 and J is TRBJ2-2; unclear D gene. Trimming removed 8 bases at V and 4 bases at J, with 8 bases between. The length of the CDR3 is 11 residues. Germline CDR1 and CDR2: DFQATT and SNEGSKA (reference sequence).

This clonotype was seen at least ten times. The V gene is TRBV5-1, the J gene TRBJ1-2; a weak D match, TRBD1 (6 bases). The V end was cut by 8 bases, the J end by 5 bases, with 16 bases between. The germline V gene has CDR1 SGHRS and CDR2 YFSETQ. CDR3 length: 13 residues. CDR3 sequence: CASNAGGAYGYTF. The CDR3 DNA is TGCGCCAGTAACGCGGGGGGCGCTTATGGCTACACCTTC.

This clonotype occurred many times. The chain couples TRBV6-2 or TRBV6-3 to TRBJ1-3; D is uncertain. Germline values: CDR1 MNHEY, CDR2 SVGEGT. V was cut by 4 bases and J by 4 bases, with 5 bases left in between. The CDR3 runs 12 residues. As DNA, the CDR3 is TGTGCCAGCAGTTCATTCGGAAACACCATATATTTT. This gives the protein CASSSFGNTIYF.

At least ten counts were recorded for this clonotype. The genes are TRBV19 and TRBJ1-1; D remains unclear. Deletions cut 5 bases from V and 4 bases from J, with 11 bases between. The CDR3 is 13 amino acids. The germline V gene encodes CDR1 LNHDA and CDR2 SQIVND (reference sequence). Here the CDR3 DNA reads TGTGCCAGTAGTGCACAACGGGTCACTGAAGCTTTCTTT. It specifies CASSAQRVTEAFF.